One sample yielded the 30 T cell receptor beta chains listed below, sequenced in a study of blood T cell repertoires in COVID-19. Profiling relied on immunoSEQ multiplex PCR, and the TCRdb table lists in-frame clones only, not all of them. Of a few hundred thousand clones listed, under 90% are singletons. The sequenced sample consisted of PBMCs or T cells enriched from blood (not recorded which). The receptor source for this set is a woman between 25 and 40 years old who had recovered from COVID-19.

The chain combines TRBV10-1 with TRBJ2-3; 8 bases fit TRBD1. Trimming took 5 bases from V and 6 from J; bases not matched to a gene: 10. Germline CDR1 reads WNHNN; CDR2 reads SYGVQD (reference sequence). This CDR3 comprises 15 residues. DNA for the CDR3: TGCGCCAGCAGTCGGTCAGGGGGCATTCCCGATACGCAGTATTTT. This codes for CASSRSGGIPDTQYF.

This chain's CDR3 is CATSRAIGAQYF. The CDR3 DNA reads TGTGCCACCAGCAGAGCTATAGGGGCCCAGTACTTC. This chain joins TRBV15 and TRBJ2-5; possible D gene TRBD1, 5 bases. V lost 1 base and J 9 bases, leaving 9 bases between the germline ends. This CDR3 spans 12 amino acids. In germline, CDR1 is LNHNV, CDR2 YYDKDF (reference sequence).

The rearrangement links TRBV12-3 or TRBV12-4 to TRBJ2-3; D call uncertain. V lost 2 bases and J 9 bases, leaving 12 bases between the germline ends. This CDR3 region has 13 residues. The CDR3 region has the DNA TGTGCCAGCAGTTTAAAACTCCAGGTGACGCAGTATTTT. Amino acids: CASSLKLQVTQYF.

This clone was seen more than once but under ten times. V and J are TRBV9 and TRBJ2-7; the D is unclear. The CDR3 length is 13 residues. Germline V gene data show CDR1 as SGDLS and CDR2 as YYNGEE. Trimming stripped 0 bases from V and 3 bases from J, with 7 bases between. Here the CDR3 DNA reads TGTGCCAGCAGCGTAGGAGCAAACTACGAGCAGTACTTC. Its translation: CASSVGANYEQYF.

This chain links TRBV29-1 with TRBJ2-2, with D perhaps matching TRBD1 (5 bases). V lost 5 bases and J 0 bases, leaving 13 bases between the germline ends. Germline V gene lookup returns CDR1 SQVTM and CDR2 ANQGSEA. This CDR3 is built from 15 residues. The CDR3 nucleotides read TGCAGCGTTACTCCCCAGGGATCGAACACCGGGGAGCTGTTTTTT. Its protein is CSVTPQGSNTGELFF.

The J gene is TRBJ2-1, the V gene TRBV7-9; 13 bases match TRBD2. J was trimmed by 6 bases and V by 4 bases; bases with no gene match: 6. CDR3 size: 16 residues. CDR1 is SEHNR, CDR2 FQNEAQ, per germline (reference sequence). DNA of the CDR3: TGTGCCAGCAGCTGGGAGTGGACTAGCGGGAGCAATGAGCAGTTCTTC. The encoded protein is CASSWEWTSGSNEQFF.

This clone came up a few times. CDR3 in amino acids: CASSQASGTPYEQYF. Written as DNA, the CDR3 is TGTGCCAGCAGCCAGGCTAGCGGGACCCCCTACGAGCAGTACTTC. The rearrangement joins TRBV3-1 (or the pseudogene TRBV3-2) to TRBJ2-7, with 9 bases aligning to TRBD2. The V gene's germline CDR1 is LGHDT and CDR2 YNNKEL (reference sequence). This CDR3 region has 15 residues. V trimming: 3 bases; J trimming: 2 bases; junction bases outside the gene matches: 5.

The genes are TRBV12-5 and TRBJ1-2; D unresolved. Per the germline V gene, CDR1 is LGHNT and CDR2 is FRNRAP. V dropped 2 bases and J dropped 2 bases, with 6 bases sitting between them. The CDR3 has 13 residues. CDR3 loop: CASGLKENYGYTF. DNA for the CDR3: TGTGCTAGTGGTTTGAAGGAGAACTATGGCTACACCTTC.

The J gene is TRBJ2-1, the V gene TRBV3-1 (or the pseudogene TRBV3-2); the D gene is possibly TRBD1 (6 bases). The V gene lost 3 bases and the J gene lost 4 bases, with 10 bases spanning the gap. The length of the CDR3 is 14 residues. Germline lookup yields CDR1 LGHDT and CDR2 YNNKEL (reference sequence). CDR3 region: CASSQGHDYNEQFF. The CDR3 nucleotides read TGTGCCAGCAGCCAGGGACACGATTACAATGAGCAGTTCTTC.

Here the CDR3 reads CASSLEVGQKTDTQYF. DNA for the CDR3: TGCGCCAGCAGCTTGGAAGTGGGACAGAAAACAGATACGCAGTATTTT. The chain uses TRBV5-1 and TRBJ2-3; 7 nucleotides line up with TRBD1. Germline lookup yields CDR1 SGHRS and CDR2 YFSETQ. The CDR3 totals 16 residues. The V and J ends lost 0 bases and 3 bases, in that order; junction bases with no gene match: 7.

The V and J genes are TRBV19 and TRBJ2-1; 11 bases are shared with TRBD2. The CDR3 is 15 amino acids. Germline V lookup: CDR1 LNHDA, CDR2 SQIVND (reference sequence). After removal of 4 bases from V and 4 bases from J, the junction contained 3 bases not matched to a gene. CDR3 loop: CASSKGTSGYNEQFF. DNA for the CDR3: TGTGCCAGTAGTAAGGGGACTAGCGGATACAATGAGCAGTTCTTC.

This clone was detected only once. This rearrangement joins TRBV5-1 to TRBJ1-3; D uncertain. The CDR3 contains 13 residues. Germline V gives CDR1 SGHRS, CDR2 YFSETQ. V was trimmed by 4 bases and J by 4 bases, leaving 9 bases between them. The CDR3 spells CASSLSTGNTIYF. CDR3 sequence (DNA): TGCGCCAGCAGCCTGTCGACAGGAAACACCATATATTTT. The full variable domain, with the rest looked up from reference TRBV5-1 and TRBJ1-3, is KAGVTQTPRYLIKTRGQQVTLSCSPISGHRSVSWYQQTPGQGLQFLFEYFSETQRNKGNFPGRFSGRQFSNSRSEMNVSTLELGDSALYLCASSLSTGNTIYFGEGSWLTVV.

In its sample, this clone was seen a few times. The V call is TRBV18, the J call TRBJ2-5; 14 bases agree with TRBD2. CDR3 length: 19 amino acids. V lost 4 bases and J lost 2; bases outside the gene matches: 12. The V gene's germline CDR1 is KGHSH and CDR2 LQKENI. The CDR3 DNA reads TGTGCCAGCTCACGAAGCCCAACGGGACTAGCGGGAGATCAAGAGACCCAGTACTTC. Amino acid sequence: CASSRSPTGLAGDQETQYF.

The chain recombines TRBV5-1 with TRBJ1-3; 7 nucleotides agree with TRBD1. Germline CDR1 and CDR2: SGHRS and YFSETQ. The J segment lost 0 bases and the V segment lost 5 bases, leaving 11 bases of the junction unmatched. This CDR3 contains 17 residues. This CDR3 reads CASRNRGRGSSGNTIYF. CDR3 DNA: TGCGCCAGCAGAAACCGTGGCAGGGGGTCCTCTGGAAACACCATATATTTT.

V and J are TRBV6-5 and TRBJ2-1; TRBD1 agrees at 9 bases. Trimming took 4 bases from V and 4 from J; bases not matched to a gene: 5. Germline loops: CDR1 MNHEY, CDR2 SVGAGI. The CDR3 is made up of 15 amino acids. CDR3 region: CASSSGQGIYNEQFF. The DNA of the CDR3 is TGTGCCAGCAGTTCGGGACAGGGTATATACAATGAGCAGTTCTTC.

The chain employs TRBV19 and TRBJ2-1; possible D gene TRBD1, 6 bases. The CDR3 consists of 17 residues. V lost 2 bases and J 6 bases, leaving 20 bases between the germline ends. The V gene's germline CDR1 is LNHDA and CDR2 SQIVND (reference sequence). CDR3 region: CASSIWPGQRAINEQFF. The CDR3 DNA sequence: TGTGCCAGTAGTATATGGCCCGGACAGCGAGCTATCAATGAGCAGTTCTTC.

The V gene is TRBV7-2, the J gene TRBJ2-5; the match to TRBD1 covers 9 bases. This CDR3 region has 15 residues. The J segment lost 5 bases and the V segment lost 3 bases, leaving 7 bases of the junction unmatched. Per the germline V gene, CDR1 is SGHTA and CDR2 is FQGNSA. CDR3 DNA sequence: TGTGCCAGCAGCTTTTCGGGACAGGGAGGGGAGACCCAGTACTTC. The encoded protein is CASSFSGQGGETQYF.

This sequence joins TRBV5-8 and TRBJ2-1; TRBD1 agrees at 7 bases. V shed 2 bases and J 4 bases; nucleotides not matched to a gene: 18. The germline CDR1 and CDR2 sequences are SGHTS and YDEGEE. The CDR3 consists of 19 residues. This CDR3 reads CASSLGPYSRGDRYNEQFF. CDR3 nucleotide sequence: TGTGCCAGCAGCTTAGGCCCATACTCAAGAGGGGACAGATACAATGAGCAGTTCTTC.

The rearrangement joins TRBV7-2 to TRBJ1-1; 8 nucleotides agree with TRBD1. CDR3 length: 15 amino acids. CDR1 and CDR2 from the germline V gene are SGHTA and FQGNSA. V trimming: 5 bases; J trimming: 4 bases; junction bases outside the gene matches: 9. Written as DNA, the CDR3 is TGTGCCAGCAGCCAGAGACAGGGGTATGGCACTGAAGCTTTCTTT. Residues: CASSQRQGYGTEAFF. Full variable domain (remainder filled in from reference TRBV7-2 and TRBJ1-1): GAGVSQSPSNKVTEKGKDVELRCDPISGHTALYWYRQSLGQGLEFLIYFQGNSAPDKSGLPSDRFSAERTGGSVSTLTIQRTQQEDSAVYLCASSQRQGYGTEAFFGQGTRLTVV.

The CDR3 DNA follows: TGTGCCAGCAGGATCGGGAGATGGGTCAACTACGAGCAGTACTTC. It specifies CASRIGRWVNYEQYF. V gene TRBV6-5 combines with J gene TRBJ2-7, with TRBD2 as a possible D gene (6 bases). Trimming took 6 bases from V and 3 from J, leaving 18 bases between them. The CDR3 totals 15 residues. Germline CDR1 is MNHEY and CDR2 is SVGAGI.

This chain uses TRBV30 with TRBJ2-7; 11 bases align to TRBD2. CDR1 GTSNPN and CDR2 SVGIG come from the germline V gene (reference sequence). The CDR3 sequence is 13 residues long. Germline trimming cut 2 bases from V and 7 bases from J; bases unmatched to any gene: 4. CDR3 coding DNA: TGTGCCTGGAGTAGACTAGCGGGAAGGGAGCAGTACTTC. Its protein is CAWSRLAGREQYF.

V is TRBV5-1 and J is TRBJ2-3, with D possibly TRBD1 on 6 matching bases. From germline, CDR1 is SGHRS and CDR2 YFSETQ. Trimming removed 4 bases at V and 2 bases at J, with 17 bases between. The CDR3 runs 16 residues. CDR3 nucleotide sequence: TGCGCCAGCAGCCCCGAACAGGGAACACTCACAGATACGCAGTATTTT. Translated, it gives CASSPEQGTLTDTQYF.

This rearrangement joins TRBV6-1 to TRBJ1-1; possibly TRBD1 for D (5 bases). The CDR3 is 14 residues long. Germline CDR1 is MNHNS and CDR2 is SASEGT. The V and J ends lost 7 bases and 0 bases respectively, with 12 bases between them. CDR3 nucleotide sequence: TGTGCCAGCATCCCAGGGTCTCTGAACACTGAAGCTTTCTTT. This encodes CASIPGSLNTEAFF.

The CDR3 protein is CASRSFQETQYF. The CDR3 DNA follows: TGTGCCAGCAGGAGTTTCCAAGAGACCCAGTACTTC. The rearrangement joins TRBV27 to TRBJ2-5; no firm D call. CDR1 MNHEY and CDR2 SMNVEV come from the germline V gene (reference sequence). Trimming cost V 6 bases and J 1 base, with 6 bases left between them. CDR3 length equals 12 residues.

The rearrangement links TRBV3-1 (or the pseudogene TRBV3-2) to TRBJ1-3, with D possibly TRBD1 on 5 matching bases. V dropped 1 base and J dropped 0 bases, with 13 bases sitting between them. The CDR3 is 17 amino acids. Germline V CDR1 and CDR2: LGHDT, YNNKEL (reference sequence). For the CDR3, the DNA is TGTGCCAGCAGCCAAGGCAGGGTAGGACGCTCTGGAAACACCATATATTTT. The encoded protein is CASSQGRVGRSGNTIYF.

The V and J genes are TRBV10-3 and TRBJ1-2, with 10 bases identical to TRBD1. The V gene end was trimmed by 6 bases and the J gene end by 7 bases; junction bases not matched to a gene: 8. CDR1 and CDR2 (germline): ENHRY, SYGVKD. The CDR3 sequence is 14 residues long. The DNA for the CDR3 is TGTGCCATCAGCGACGGGACAGGGGCGATTGGCTACACCTTC. It codes for CAISDGTGAIGYTF.

The rearrangement links TRBV7-2 to TRBJ1-2; TRBD1 is a possible D gene (6 bases). Germline V gives CDR1 SGHTA, CDR2 FQGNSA. This CDR3 region has 14 residues. V lost 0 bases, J lost 3 bases, and 8 bases lay in between. The CDR3 protein is CASSLAPGDYGYTF. Written as DNA, the CDR3 is TGTGCCAGCAGCTTAGCGCCAGGGGACTATGGCTACACCTTC. Combining the CDR3 with reference TRBV7-2 and TRBJ1-2 gives the whole variable domain GAGVSQSPSNKVTEKGKDVELRCDPISGHTALYWYRQSLGQGLEFLIYFQGNSAPDKSGLPSDRFSAERTGGSVSTLTIQRTQQEDSAVYLCASSLAPGDYGYTFGSGTRLTVV.

The V gene is TRBV19, the J gene TRBJ1-6, with TRBD1 identical over 8 bases. V trimming: 6 bases; J trimming: 8 bases; junction bases outside the gene matches: 12. This CDR3 contains 16 residues. The germline V gene has CDR1 LNHDA and CDR2 SQIVND (reference sequence). CDR3 region: CASRTGVLTQDSPLHF. Here the CDR3 DNA reads TGTGCCAGTAGGACAGGGGTCCTGACGCAGGATTCACCCCTCCACTTT. Filled out from reference TRBV19 and TRBJ1-6, the complete variable domain reads DGGITQSPKYLFRKEGQNVTLSCEQNLNHDAMYWYRQDPGQGLRLIYYSQIVNDFQKGDIAEGYSVSREKKESFPLTVTSAQKNPTAFYLCASRTGVLTQDSPLHFGNGTRLTVT.

The chain combines TRBV6-5 with TRBJ1-1; 8 positions agree with TRBD1. CDR1 and CDR2 from the germline V gene are MNHEY and SVGAGI. V trimming: 7 bases; J trimming: 5 bases; junction bases outside the gene matches: 12. The CDR3 totals 15 residues. The CDR3 sequence is CASNDITGGGTEAFF. CDR3 coding DNA: TGTGCCAGCAACGATATCACAGGGGGTGGAACTGAAGCTTTCTTT.

The chain employs TRBV27 and TRBJ2-7, with TRBD1 matching over 9 bases. V lost 5 bases to trimming and J lost 5 bases; unmatched junction nucleotides: 13. This CDR3 is built from 16 residues. From germline, CDR1 is MNHEY and CDR2 SMNVEV (reference sequence). CDR3 loop: CASSPGPGTGTHEQYF. CDR3 DNA sequence: TGTGCCAGCAGTCCTGGGCCGGGGACAGGGACCCACGAGCAGTACTTC.